This TCR beta chain comes out of a study of T cell repertoires in cytomegalovirus infection. Germline lookup yields CDR1 SGHTA and CDR2 FQGNSA. V was clipped by 5 bases and J by 3 bases, with 17 bases between them. There are 15 residues in the CDR3. Points on this clonotype: The antigen remains unidentified.

From the reads, TCRdb called clonotypes with MiXCR, one entry per CDR3 protein. The sample lists more than 300,000 distinct CDR3 sequences; roughly 34% were seen once. Broader study findings: CMV-specific HLA-C-restricted TCR beta clonotypes dominated the ex vivo response.

Material: cultured PBMCs, obtained from culture after CMV antigen stimulation. The receptor comes from a human donor in good health (CMV status not recorded). Some clones in this sample may be carry-over from other donors' samples. The chain carries TRBV7-2 and TRBJ2-7; tentative D call: TRBD1 (5 bases). As DNA, the CDR3 is TGTGCCAGCAGCCCCCGGACAATTTCTAACTACGAGCAGTACTTC. Translated: CASSPRTISNYEQYF.